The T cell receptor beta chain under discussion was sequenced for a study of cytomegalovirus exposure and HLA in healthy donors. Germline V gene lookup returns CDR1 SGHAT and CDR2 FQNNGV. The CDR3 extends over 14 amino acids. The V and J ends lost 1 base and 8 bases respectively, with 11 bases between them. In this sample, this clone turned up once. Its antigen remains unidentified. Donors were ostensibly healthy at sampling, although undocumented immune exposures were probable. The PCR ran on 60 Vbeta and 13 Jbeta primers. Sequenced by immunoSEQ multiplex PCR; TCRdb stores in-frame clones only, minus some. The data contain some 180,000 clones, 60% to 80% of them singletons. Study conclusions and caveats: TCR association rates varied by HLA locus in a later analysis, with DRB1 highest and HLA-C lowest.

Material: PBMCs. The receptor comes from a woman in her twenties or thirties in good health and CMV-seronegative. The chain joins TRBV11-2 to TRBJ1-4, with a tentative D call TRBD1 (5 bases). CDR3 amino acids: CASSLAGGWEKLFF. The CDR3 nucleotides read TGTGCCAGCAGCTTAGCGGGGGGATGGGAAAAACTGTTTTTT.